The rows below give T cell receptor beta chains drawn from one sample of a study of spatial heterogeneity in lung cancer. TCRdb re-called the 5' RACE reads through MiXCR, storing one row per CDR3 protein. This table has 15,000 to 20,000 distinct CDR3 sequences, around 6.9% appearing once. Material: lung tumor tissue, obtained at surgery. The source of these receptors is a female donor with early-stage non-small cell lung cancer. Both conserved end residues are part of each CDR3. The D gene is left open where the match is weak. Clone size is shown for a subset of rows, as once, few, many or a class of expanded clone.

TRBJ2-7,NA,many,TRBV4-3,CASSLQSGDSYEQYF,TGCGCCAGCAGCCTCCAGAGCGGAGACTCCTACGAGCAGTACTTC
TRBJ2-1,NA,NA,TRBV20-1,CSATIGGTVGEQFF,TGCAGTGCCACCATCGGCGGGACAGTCGGTGAGCAGTTCTTC
TRBJ1-2,NA,many,TRBV6-2/TRBV6-3,CASSYSDYGYTF,TGTGCCAGCAGTTACTCGGATTATGGCTACACCTTC
TRBJ2-3,NA,NA,TRBV6-5,CASSPLVGTQYF,TGTGCCAGCAGCCCTCTAGTTGGAACGCAGTATTTT
TRBJ1-2,NA,many,TRBV10-3,CAISDRADATRTQTPSPNYGYTF,TGTGCCATCAGTGATAGGGCGGACGCAACACGGACACAAACGCCCTCGCCTAACTATGGCTACACCTTC
TRBJ1-2,NA,many,TRBV28,CASSLGRAYGYTF,TGTGCCAGCAGTTTAGGACGAGCCTATGGCTACACCTTC
TRBJ2-5,NA,medium-sized,TRBV10-3,CAISAGQETQYF,TGTGCCATCAGTGCAGGGCAAGAGACCCAGTACTTC
TRBJ2-1,TRBD2,many,TRBV11-1,CASSPGSGRSSYNEQFF,TGTGCCAGCAGCCCGGGGAGCGGGAGGAGCTCCTACAATGAGCAGTTCTTC
TRBJ2-1,NA,NA,TRBV7-8,CASSFWVRKGEQFF,TGTGCCAGCAGCTTTTGGGTCCGGAAGGGAGAGCAGTTCTTC
TRBJ2-7,TRBD2,medium-sized,TRBV29-1,CSVERSSGTYEQYF,TGCAGCGTTGAAAGGTCTAGCGGCACCTACGAGCAGTACTTC
TRBJ2-1,TRBD2,many,TRBV28,CATGGLAGRDEQFF,TGTGCCACGGGGGGACTAGCGGGGCGAGATGAGCAGTTCTTC
TRBJ2-2,NA,NA,TRBV27,CASSIRQLTGELFF,TGTGCCAGCAGTATTAGACAACTCACCGGGGAGCTGTTTTTT
TRBJ2-3,NA,many,TRBV24-1,CATSGGRNTDTQYF,TGTGCCACCAGCGGGGGACGGAACACAGATACGCAGTATTTT
TRBJ2-1,TRBD2,NA,TRBV9,CASSVGTSVYNEQFF,TGTGCCAGCAGCGTCGGGACTAGCGTTTACAATGAGCAGTTCTTC
TRBJ2-5,TRBD1,many,TRBV20-1,CSASSDRALETQYF,TGCAGTGCTAGCTCGGACAGGGCTTTGGAGACCCAGTACTTC
TRBJ2-2,NA,many,TRBV5-1,CASSLGSGQNTGELFF,TGCGCCAGCAGCTTGGGGAGCGGGCAGAACACCGGGGAGCTGTTTTTT
TRBJ2-6,NA,many,TRBV7-2,CASTVGGSGANVLTF,TGTGCCAGCACCGTTGGGGGTTCTGGGGCCAACGTCCTGACTTTC
TRBJ1-2,TRBD1,few,TRBV30,CAWSREYRDRSGYTF,TGTGCCTGGAGCAGAGAGTACCGGGACAGAAGCGGCTACACCTTC
TRBJ2-7,NA,NA,TRBV6-2/TRBV6-3,CASSPPVFREQYF,TGTGCCAGCTCCCCCCCGGTGTTTCGCGAGCAGTACTTC
TRBJ1-1,NA,many,TRBV7-9,CASSLASGVSTEAFF,TGTGCCAGCAGCTTAGCATCAGGGGTAAGCACTGAAGCTTTCTTT
TRBJ2-6,TRBD2,many,TRBV6-1,CASSELAGLSGANVLTF,TGTGCCAGCAGTGAACTAGCGGGCCTCTCTGGGGCCAACGTCCTGACTTTC
TRBJ2-7,TRBD1,many,TRBV5-1,CASSLASIVPGQGPRFYEQYF,TGCGCCAGCAGCTTGGCCTCGATTGTTCCGGGACAGGGCCCTCGGTTCTACGAGCAGTACTTC
TRBJ1-1,TRBD1,many,TRBV9,CASSVRGHGSEAFF,TGTGCCAGCAGCGTCAGGGGGCATGGTTCTGAAGCTTTCTTT
TRBJ1-1,NA,many,TRBV20-1,CSARDWGGVDTEAFF,TGCAGTGCTAGAGATTGGGGAGGGGTCGACACTGAAGCTTTCTTT
TRBJ1-1,NA,NA,TRBV11-2,CASSLHGGGRTEAFF,TGTGCCAGCAGCTTACACGGCGGGGGGCGGACTGAAGCTTTCTTT
TRBJ2-1,TRBD1,few,TRBV7-2,CASSSPDRGNEQFF,TGTGCCAGCAGCTCCCCGGACAGGGGTAATGAGCAGTTCTTC
TRBJ1-1,NA,many,TRBV5-5,CASSFKPLNTEAFF,TGTGCCAGCAGCTTCAAGCCTTTGAACACTGAAGCTTTCTTT
TRBJ1-4,NA,medium-sized,TRBV7-2,CASSPDGQFATNEKLFF,TGTGCCAGCAGCCCCGACGGACAATTCGCAACTAATGAAAAACTGTTTTTT
TRBJ2-7,TRBD2,few,TRBV29-1,CSVEVRSSGSYEQYF,TGCAGCGTTGAAGTTCGGTCTAGCGGGAGTTACGAGCAGTACTTC